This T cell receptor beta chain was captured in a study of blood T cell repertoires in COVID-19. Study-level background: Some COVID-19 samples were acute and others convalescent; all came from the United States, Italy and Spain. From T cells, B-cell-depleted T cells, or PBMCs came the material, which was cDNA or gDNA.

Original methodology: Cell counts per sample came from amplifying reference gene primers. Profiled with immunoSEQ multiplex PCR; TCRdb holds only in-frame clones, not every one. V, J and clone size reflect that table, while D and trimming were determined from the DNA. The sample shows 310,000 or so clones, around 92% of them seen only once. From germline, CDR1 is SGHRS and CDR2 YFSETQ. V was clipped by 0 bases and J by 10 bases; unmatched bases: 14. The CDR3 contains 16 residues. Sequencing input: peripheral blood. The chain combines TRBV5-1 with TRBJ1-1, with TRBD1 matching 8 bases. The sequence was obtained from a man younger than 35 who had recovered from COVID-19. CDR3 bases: TGCGCCAGCAGCTTGGCCTCCACCAAATGGACAGGGCTAGCTTTCTTT. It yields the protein CASSLASTKWTGLAFF.